These T cell receptor beta chains were read from a single sample in a study of blood T cell repertoires in COVID-19. Using immunoSEQ multiplex PCR, the repertoire was profiled, and TCRdb retains in-frame clones only, with some absent. The sample yields about 130,000 clones, around four fifths seen once. Sample: PBMCs or T cells enriched from blood (not recorded which). The receptors derive from a young man who had recovered from COVID-19. The CDR3 runs from the conserved cysteine through the conserved F or W. A D gene is named only where the DNA matches it firmly. Not all rows give a size; the values are once, few, many and, for expanded clones, a class.

V: TRBV6-4; size: NA; J: TRBJ2-1; D: TRBD2; CDR3: CASGGVSGSNEQFF; DNA: TGTGCCAGCGGGGGGGTTAGTGGTAGCAATGAGCAGTTCTTC
V: TRBV3-1/TRBV3-2; size: few; J: TRBJ2-7; D: TRBD2; CDR3: CASSQDSSGRGYEQYF; DNA: TGTGCCAGCAGCCAAGATTCTAGCGGGAGAGGCTACGAGCAGTACTTC
V: TRBV24-1; size: NA; J: TRBJ2-3; D: NA; CDR3: CATSDPGTPPSTDTQYF; DNA: TGTGCCACCAGTGACCCCGGGACACCTCCGAGCACAGATACGCAGTATTTT
V: TRBV12-3/TRBV12-4; size: NA; J: TRBJ1-1; D: TRBD1; CDR3: CASSLDRGTEAFF; DNA: TGTGCCAGCAGCTTGGACAGGGGCACTGAAGCTTTCTTT
V: TRBV6-2/TRBV6-3; size: NA; J: TRBJ2-5; D: TRBD2; CDR3: CASSPGLAGGQETQYF; DNA: TGTGCCAGCAGCCCTGGACTAGCGGGAGGTCAAGAGACCCAGTACTTC
V: TRBV19; size: NA; J: TRBJ2-2; D: NA; CDR3: CASSIVDSNTGELFF; DNA: TGTGCCAGTAGTATAGTAGACAGCAACACCGGGGAGCTGTTTTTT
V: TRBV11-1; size: NA; J: TRBJ2-2; D: NA; CDR3: CASSLGRKTTGELFF; DNA: TGTGCCAGCAGCTTGGGCAGGAAGACCACCGGGGAGCTGTTTTTT
V: TRBV7-9; size: NA; J: TRBJ2-3; D: TRBD2; CDR3: CASSTGLAGVGADTQYF; DNA: TGTGCCAGCAGCACAGGACTAGCGGGAGTCGGAGCAGATACGCAGTATTTT
V: TRBV4-2; size: NA; J: TRBJ2-3; D: NA; CDR3: CASSQGDNLEQYF; DNA: TGTGCCAGCAGCCAAGGGGACAACTTAGAGCAGTATTTT
V: TRBV5-6; size: few; J: TRBJ2-5; D: NA; CDR3: CASSRGSETQYF; DNA: TGTGCCAGCAGCCGAGGAAGCGAGACCCAGTACTTC
V: TRBV7-6; size: NA; J: TRBJ1-5; D: NA; CDR3: CASSWAGRRSNQPQHF; DNA: TGTGCCAGCAGCTGGGCAGGTCGGCGTAGCAATCAGCCCCAGCATTTT
V: TRBV9; size: few; J: TRBJ2-7; D: TRBD1; CDR3: CASSPSRGYEQYF; DNA: TGTGCCAGCAGCCCGAGCAGGGGGTACGAGCAGTACTTC
V: TRBV15; size: NA; J: TRBJ2-1; D: NA; CDR3: CATTYRGSYNEQFF; DNA: TGTGCCACCACCTATAGGGGCTCCTACAATGAGCAGTTCTTC
V: TRBV4-2; size: NA; J: TRBJ2-3; D: NA; CDR3: CASSPGTLEADTQYF; DNA: TGTGCCAGCAGCCCCGGGACTCTAGAAGCAGATACGCAGTATTTT
V: TRBV27; size: few; J: TRBJ1-2; D: NA; CDR3: CASSSSGDYGYTF; DNA: TGTGCCAGCAGTTCTTCCGGGGACTATGGCTACACCTTC
V: TRBV9; size: NA; J: TRBJ2-5; D: TRBD2; CDR3: CASSVAAGPQETQYF; DNA: TGTGCCAGCAGCGTAGCAGCGGGGCCTCAAGAGACCCAGTACTTC
V: TRBV28; size: once; J: TRBJ1-4; D: NA; CDR3: CATKTYERTNEKLFF; DNA: TGTGCCACAAAGACGTATGAGAGGACTAATGAAAAACTGTTTTTT
V: TRBV10-3; size: NA; J: TRBJ2-7; D: TRBD2; CDR3: CAISPRTSPSYEQYF; DNA: TGTGCCATCAGTCCCAGGACTAGCCCGTCTTACGAGCAGTACTTC